The T cell receptor beta chain under discussion was sequenced for a study of blood T cells in healthy people across ages. The CDR3 totals 15 residues. Study-wide findings and caveats: Getting older went along with TCR beta diversity per million T cells dropping roughly linearly.

A second PCR, run for roughly 7 to 12 cycles, used a sample-barcoded 5' primer plus a J-beta primer mix. TCRdb reprocessed the 5' RACE reads with MiXCR, giving one entry per CDR3 protein. Of fewer than 1,200,000 distinct CDR3 sequences in the sample, about 23% were seen once. About this clonotype: Its antigen remains unidentified.

The same specimen was also included in a second study, on T cells of mothers and their children. That work adds: A few healthy Caucasian mothers and their six children were the donors. Each mother yielded more than 9.5 million TCR beta CDR3 reads. Each child yielded about 3 million reads. Clones that were microchimeric and persistent were not detected among T cells.

V and J are TRBV21-1 and TRBJ2-5; no check of the table's D call, TRBD1, against the DNA was made. TRBV21-1 is tagged as a pseudogene. The clonotype was recovered from a girl aged 2 to 9 in good health. The sequenced sample consisted of blood. The CDR3 region is CASRTSEGAHETQYF. CDR3 coding DNA: TGTGCCAGCAGGACCTCCGAGGGGGCTCACGAGACCCAGTACTTC.